This is a list of T cell receptor beta chains from one sample in a study of T cell changes during pregnancy in multiple sclerosis. The data were produced by immunoSEQ multiplex PCR, yet TCRdb's version contains in-frame clones alone and is incomplete. Seen here are 90,000 to 120,000 clones, roughly 90% observed once, and the top ten hold less than 4%. The sample in question was peripheral blood, obtained after pregnancy. These receptors all stem from a female donor with multiple sclerosis, enrolled in a pregnancy study. CDR3s include the opening cysteine and the closing phenylalanine or tryptophan. Clone size appears in some rows only: once, few, many, or a class for an expanded clone.

V: TRBV6-1; length: 12; size: .; J: TRBJ1-1; CDR3: CASIPRYTEAFF
V: TRBV7-6; length: 17; size: .; J: TRBJ2-1; CDR3: CASSFLAPHTENNEQFF
V: TRBV5-5; length: 18; size: once; J: TRBJ1-4; CDR3: CASSLGRDAGSTNEKLFF
V: TRBV4-2; length: 17; size: .; J: TRBJ2-1; CDR3: CASSQFVLQGGFNEQFF
V: TRBV6-6; length: 15; size: .; J: TRBJ2-3; CDR3: CASKGASGGTDTQYF
V: TRBV9; length: 13; size: once; J: TRBJ1-5; CDR3: CASSVGPNQPQHF
V: TRBV9; length: 15; size: .; J: TRBJ2-1; CDR3: CASSVVGSSYNEQFF
V: TRBV6-1; length: 16; size: .; J: TRBJ2-1; CDR3: CASSEVQGLLYNEQFF
V: TRBV7-9; length: 16; size: .; J: TRBJ1-1; CDR3: CASSLVAGTGGTEAFF
V: TRBV7-9; length: 16; size: .; J: TRBJ2-1; CDR3: CASSLDDSLPYNEQFF
V: TRBV7-3; length: 13; size: .; J: TRBJ2-1; CDR3: CASSRDIDNEQFF
V: TRBV12-5; length: 12; size: .; J: TRBJ2-7; CDR3: CASGDRVGEQYF
V: TRBV12-5; length: 17; size: once; J: TRBJ2-3; CDR3: CASGLGWSSGGTDTQYF
V: TRBV19; length: 13; size: .; J: TRBJ1-1; CDR3: CASATGAGTEAFF
V: TRBV18; length: 15; size: .; J: TRBJ2-5; CDR3: CASSPDSGYGETQYF
V: TRBV29-1; length: 12; size: .; J: TRBJ2-5; CDR3: CSVVSPTRDQYF
V: TRBV19; length: 16; size: .; J: TRBJ2-3; CDR3: CASSARRWRVTDTQYF
V: TRBV6-6; length: 16; size: .; J: TRBJ1-6; CDR3: CASSYIQGPRDSPLHF
V: TRBV9; length: 15; size: .; J: TRBJ2-2; CDR3: CASSVGGDSTGELFF
V: TRBV2; length: 17; size: .; J: TRBJ1-2; CDR3: CASSARGQLNLVLTYTF
V: TRBV27; length: 12; size: .; J: TRBJ2-3; CDR3: CASSSSRDTQYF
V: TRBV7-6; length: 13; size: .; J: TRBJ2-5; CDR3: CASSTGNQETQYF
V: TRBV18; length: 13; size: .; J: TRBJ1-1; CDR3: CASSGDMNTEAFF
V: TRBV1; length: 14; size: .; J: TRBJ2-3; CDR3: CTTNDSGPRDTQYF
V: TRBV25-1; length: 15; size: .; J: TRBJ2-3; CDR3: CASSDLAGGADTQYF
V: TRBV6-5; length: 15; size: .; J: TRBJ1-1; CDR3: CASSYSSGRITEAFF
V: TRBV6-1; length: 14; size: few; J: TRBJ1-5; CDR3: CASSAPRGNQPQHF
V: TRBV29-1; length: 13; size: many; J: TRBJ2-1; CDR3: CSVTWTSGGHLFF
V: TRBV5-4; length: 14; size: .; J: TRBJ2-5; CDR3: CASSLGLAQETQYF
V: TRBV5-4; length: 15; size: .; J: TRBJ1-1; CDR3: CASSPGGQGATEAFF
V: TRBV6-5; length: 13; size: .; J: TRBJ2-7; CDR3: CASSGRGSYEQYF
V: TRBV2; length: 16; size: .; J: TRBJ1-6; CDR3: CASTTGQGSYNSPLHF
V: TRBV25-1; length: 15; size: .; J: TRBJ1-1; CDR3: CASSEFNRGNTEAFF
V: TRBV9; length: 15; size: .; J: TRBJ1-6; CDR3: CASSTGQGAASPLHF
V: TRBV9; length: 14; size: .; J: TRBJ1-3; CDR3: CASSAQGTGNTIYF
V: TRBV7-3; length: 14; size: .; J: TRBJ1-1; CDR3: CASSLTGGNTEAFF
V: TRBV10-3; length: 16; size: .; J: TRBJ1-3; CDR3: CAIRPSAGDIGNTIYF
V: TRBV5-1; length: 17; size: .; J: TRBJ2-7; CDR3: CASSLYVSSGTLLEQYF
V: TRBV19; length: 13; size: .; J: TRBJ1-1; CDR3: CATVGQLNTEAFF
V: TRBV2; length: 16; size: .; J: TRBJ2-7; CDR3: CASSGWASGGSYEQYF
V: TRBV5-1; length: 17; size: .; J: TRBJ2-2; CDR3: CASSPGTGIANTGELFF
V: TRBV30; length: 13; size: .; J: TRBJ1-5; CDR3: CAWRQGAWGPQHF
V: TRBV18; length: 14; size: .; J: TRBJ2-7; CDR3: CASSPATGVDEQYF
V: TRBV10-3; length: 15; size: .; J: TRBJ2-1; CDR3: CAISESEGSYNEQFF
V: TRBV2; length: 16; size: .; J: TRBJ2-7; CDR3: CASRILAGGLSYEQYF
V: TRBV27; length: 15; size: few; J: TRBJ2-2; CDR3: CASRAQLGGTGELFF
V: TRBV6-1; length: 12; size: .; J: TRBJ2-1; CDR3: CASSEGRGWQFF
V: TRBV7-6; length: 14; size: .; J: TRBJ2-5; CDR3: CASSLVLSQETQYF
V: TRBV18; length: 16; size: .; J: TRBJ1-6; CDR3: CASSPNAGGGNSPLHF
V: TRBV5-1; length: 13; size: .; J: TRBJ2-5; CDR3: CASSLSGGETQYF
V: TRBV5-1; length: 17; size: .; J: TRBJ1-6; CDR3: CASTGGTGGSYNSPLHF
V: TRBV2; length: 12; size: .; J: TRBJ2-7; CDR3: CARGTGGHEQYF
V: TRBV5-8; length: 12; size: .; J: TRBJ2-5; CDR3: CASSSFRETQYF
V: TRBV27; length: 18; size: .; J: TRBJ2-6; CDR3: CASREVGTAYSGANVLTF
V: TRBV9; length: 16; size: .; J: TRBJ1-2; CDR3: CASSVEPGAEGGGYTF
V: TRBV6-1; length: 15; size: .; J: TRBJ2-1; CDR3: CASSEKPPQYNEQFF